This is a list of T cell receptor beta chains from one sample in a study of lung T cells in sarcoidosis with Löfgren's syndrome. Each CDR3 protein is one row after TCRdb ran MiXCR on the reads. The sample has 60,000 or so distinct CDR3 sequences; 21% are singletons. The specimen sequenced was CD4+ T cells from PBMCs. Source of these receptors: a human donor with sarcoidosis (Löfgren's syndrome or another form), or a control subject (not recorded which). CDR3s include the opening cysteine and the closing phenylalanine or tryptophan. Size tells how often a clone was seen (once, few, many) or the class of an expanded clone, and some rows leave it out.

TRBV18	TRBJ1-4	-	CASSPPAGTEKLFF
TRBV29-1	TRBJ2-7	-	CSGRGDRGYEQYF
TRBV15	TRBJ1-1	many	CATSRDQWTFTEAFF
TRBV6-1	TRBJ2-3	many	CASRSSGRTDTQYF
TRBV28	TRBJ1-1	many	CASSFALGAGGNTEAFF
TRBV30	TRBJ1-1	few	CAWRGWDRNTEAFF
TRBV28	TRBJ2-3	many	CASSLTGVGTDTQYF
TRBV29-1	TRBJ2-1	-	CSVGDYLSEQFF
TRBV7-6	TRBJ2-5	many	CASSLAEGPETQYF
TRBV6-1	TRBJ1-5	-	CASGPTGPYSNQPQHF
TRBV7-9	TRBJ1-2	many	CASSSTSNYGYTF
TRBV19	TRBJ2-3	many	CASSLRTSADTQYF
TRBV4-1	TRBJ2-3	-	CASSLQRGAADTQYF
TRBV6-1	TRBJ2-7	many	CASSEARLSRARIYEQYF
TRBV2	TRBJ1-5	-	CASSRLGQKYSNQPQHF
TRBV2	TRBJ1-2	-	CASSATPFFEYTF
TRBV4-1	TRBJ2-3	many	CASSQQGREDTQYF
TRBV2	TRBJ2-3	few	CATQLSSSTDTQYF
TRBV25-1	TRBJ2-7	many	CASAVAYEQYF
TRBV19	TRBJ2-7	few	CASIGPSPPYEQYF
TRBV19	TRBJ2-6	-	CASRKGGPGANVLTF
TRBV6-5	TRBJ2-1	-	CASSRTPNEQSF
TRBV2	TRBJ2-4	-	CASSEASVDIQYF
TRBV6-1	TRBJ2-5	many	CASSRLKETQYF
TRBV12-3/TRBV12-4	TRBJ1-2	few	CASSSETGRYTF
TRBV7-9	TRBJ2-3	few	CASSFLEGKVADTQYF
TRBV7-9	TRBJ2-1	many	CASSLGLAGVRDEQFF
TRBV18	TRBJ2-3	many	CASSPMTGGFTDTQYF
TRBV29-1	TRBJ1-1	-	CSVEGTAGTNTEAFF
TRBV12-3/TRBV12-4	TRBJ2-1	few	CASSPLKAYPYNEQFF
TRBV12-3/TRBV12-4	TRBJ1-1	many	CASRGSGRSEAFF
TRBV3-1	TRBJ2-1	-	CVSSQVKTSGTSSYNEQFF
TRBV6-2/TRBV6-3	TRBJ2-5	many	CASSYPSGGYQETQYF
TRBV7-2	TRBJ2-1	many	CASSLAGTPLEQFF
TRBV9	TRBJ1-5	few	CASSVSGYSNQPQHF
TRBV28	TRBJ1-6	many	CASSLQVLINSPLHF
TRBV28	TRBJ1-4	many	CASGVETGNEKLFF
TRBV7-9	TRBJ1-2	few	CASSRPEGVYGYTF
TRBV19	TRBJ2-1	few	CASSIDRQGSEQFF
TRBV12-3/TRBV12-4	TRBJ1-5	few	CASSPGGPQHF
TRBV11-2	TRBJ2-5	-	CASRSGGVQETQYF
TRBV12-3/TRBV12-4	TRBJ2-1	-	CASSLNSPQLAGVGNEQFF
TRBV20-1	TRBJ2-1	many	CSASAGTIIHEQFF
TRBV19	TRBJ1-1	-	CASRAGSKNTEAFF
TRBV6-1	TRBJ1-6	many	CASRTGRGNSPLHF
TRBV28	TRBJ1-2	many	CASSLNFGNYGYTF
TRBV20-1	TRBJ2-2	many	CSARRQGNTGELFF
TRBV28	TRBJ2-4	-	CASGVGVGAKNIQYF
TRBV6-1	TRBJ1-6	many	CASSRLDNSPLHF